This note documents a single T cell receptor (beta chain) sequence. Original handling: Estimated nucleated cell counts came from reference gene primer amplification. TCRdb keeps only in-frame clones here, not all; method: immunoSEQ multiplex PCR. The V and J calls and clone size are taken from that table; D and trimming were inferred from the DNA. The sample includes about 33,000 clones, approximately 86% of them seen just once. These data originate in a study of blood T cell repertoires in COVID-19. Study information: Samples came from the United States, Italy and Spain, spanning acute and convalescent COVID-19. Sources were T cells, B-cell-depleted T cells, or PBMCs; the material itself was cDNA or gDNA.

This CDR3 region has 14 residues. V was pared by 3 bases and J by 4 bases, with 6 bases of the junction left unmatched. CDR1 is SGDLS and CDR2 is YYNGEE in the germline V gene. The sequenced material came from peripheral blood. J is TRBJ2-7 and V is TRBV9, with 8 bases identical to TRBD1. This TCR was recovered from an elderly woman with active or convalescent COVID-19. CDR3 sequence (DNA): TGTGCCAGCAGCGCCGGGACAGGAAATTACGAGCAGTACTTC. This translates into CASSAGTGNYEQYF.